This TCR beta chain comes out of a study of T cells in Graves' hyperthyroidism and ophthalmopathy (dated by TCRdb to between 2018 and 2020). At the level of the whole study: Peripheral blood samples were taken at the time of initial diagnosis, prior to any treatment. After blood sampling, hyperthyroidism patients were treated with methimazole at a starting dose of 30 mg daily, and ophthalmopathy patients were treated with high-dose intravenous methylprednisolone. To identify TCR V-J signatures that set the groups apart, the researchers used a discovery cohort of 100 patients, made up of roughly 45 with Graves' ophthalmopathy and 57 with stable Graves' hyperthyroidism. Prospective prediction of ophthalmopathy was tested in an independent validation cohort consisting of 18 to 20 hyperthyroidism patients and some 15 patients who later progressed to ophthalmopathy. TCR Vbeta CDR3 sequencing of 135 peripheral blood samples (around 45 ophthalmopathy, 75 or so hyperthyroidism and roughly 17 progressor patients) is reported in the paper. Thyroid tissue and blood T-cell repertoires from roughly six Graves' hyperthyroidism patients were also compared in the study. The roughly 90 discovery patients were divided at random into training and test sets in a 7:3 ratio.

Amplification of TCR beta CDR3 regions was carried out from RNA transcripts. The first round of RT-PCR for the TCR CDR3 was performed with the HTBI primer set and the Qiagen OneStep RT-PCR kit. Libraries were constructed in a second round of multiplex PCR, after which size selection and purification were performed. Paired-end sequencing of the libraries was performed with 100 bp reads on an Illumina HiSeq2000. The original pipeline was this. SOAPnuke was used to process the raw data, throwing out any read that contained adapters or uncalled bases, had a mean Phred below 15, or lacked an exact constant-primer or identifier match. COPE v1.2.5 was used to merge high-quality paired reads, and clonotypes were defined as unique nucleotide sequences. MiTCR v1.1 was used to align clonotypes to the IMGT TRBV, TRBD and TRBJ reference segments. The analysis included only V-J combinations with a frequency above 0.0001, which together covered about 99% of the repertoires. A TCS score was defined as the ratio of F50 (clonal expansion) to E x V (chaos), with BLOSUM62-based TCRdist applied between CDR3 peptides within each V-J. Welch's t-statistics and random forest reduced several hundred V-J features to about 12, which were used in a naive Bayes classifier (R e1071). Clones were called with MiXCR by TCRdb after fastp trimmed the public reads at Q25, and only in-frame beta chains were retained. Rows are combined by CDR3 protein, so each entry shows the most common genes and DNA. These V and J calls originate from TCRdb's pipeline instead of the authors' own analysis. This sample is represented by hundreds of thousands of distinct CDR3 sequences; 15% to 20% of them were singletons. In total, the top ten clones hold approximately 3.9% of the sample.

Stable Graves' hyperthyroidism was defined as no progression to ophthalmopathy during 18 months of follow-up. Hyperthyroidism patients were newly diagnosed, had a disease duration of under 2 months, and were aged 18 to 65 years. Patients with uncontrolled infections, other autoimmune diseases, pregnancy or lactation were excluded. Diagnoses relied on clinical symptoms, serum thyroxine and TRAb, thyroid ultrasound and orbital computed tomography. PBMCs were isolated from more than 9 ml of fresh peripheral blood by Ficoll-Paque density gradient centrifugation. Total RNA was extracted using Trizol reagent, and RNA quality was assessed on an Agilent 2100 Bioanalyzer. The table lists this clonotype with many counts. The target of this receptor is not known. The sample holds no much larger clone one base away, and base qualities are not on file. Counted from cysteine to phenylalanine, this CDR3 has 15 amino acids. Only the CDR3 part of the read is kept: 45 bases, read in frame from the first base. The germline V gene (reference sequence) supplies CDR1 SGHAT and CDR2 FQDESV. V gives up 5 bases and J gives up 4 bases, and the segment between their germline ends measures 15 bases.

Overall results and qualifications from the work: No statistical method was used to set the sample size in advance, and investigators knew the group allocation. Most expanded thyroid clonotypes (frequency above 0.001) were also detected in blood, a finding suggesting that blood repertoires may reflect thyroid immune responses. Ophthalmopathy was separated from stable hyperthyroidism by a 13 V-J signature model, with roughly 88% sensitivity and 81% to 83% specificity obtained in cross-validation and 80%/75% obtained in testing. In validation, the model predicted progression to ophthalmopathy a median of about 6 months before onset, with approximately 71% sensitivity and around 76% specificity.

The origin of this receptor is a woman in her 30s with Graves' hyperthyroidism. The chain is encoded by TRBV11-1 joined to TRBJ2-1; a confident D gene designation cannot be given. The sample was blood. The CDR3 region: CASSLTDGPYNEQFF. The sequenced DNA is TGTGCCAGCAGCCTTACCGACGGTCCTTACAATGAGCAGTTCTTC. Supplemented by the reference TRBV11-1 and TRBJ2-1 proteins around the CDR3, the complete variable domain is EAEVAQSPRYKITEKSQAVAFWCDPISGHATLYWYRQILGQGPELLVQFQDESVVDDSQLPKDRFSAERLKGVDSTLKIQPAELGDSAMYLCASSLTDGPYNEQFFGPGTRLTVL.